Listed below are T cell receptor beta chains from one sample, sequenced in a study of shared clonotypes between healthy human individuals. The repertoire was sequenced with immunoSEQ multiplex PCR; TCRdb's copy has only in-frame clones and lacks some. Here the sample spans a few million clones, 90% to 96% being singletons. The specimen sequenced was naive CD4+ T cells sorted from blood. The source is a young man in good health. Each CDR3 is given with its conserved first and last residue. Fields, in order: J gene, V gene, clone size, D gene, CDR3 protein, CDR3 DNA. D genes are given only for firm matches. Clone size is stated in some rows and not others, as once, few, many or a class when expanded.

TRBJ2-3 | TRBV10-3 | NA | TRBD2 | CAISAPPGLAGVSSTDTQYF | TGTGCCATCAGTGCACCTCCGGGACTAGCGGGAGTATCTAGCACAGATACGCAGTATTTT
TRBJ2-2 | TRBV27 | NA | TRBD1 | CASSLRQGAGGELFF | TGTGCCAGCAGCCTAAGACAGGGGGCGGGCGGGGAGCTGTTTTTT
TRBJ2-6 | TRBV10-1 | NA | NA | CASSDGDWHSGANVLTF | TGCGCCAGCAGTGATGGGGACTGGCACTCTGGGGCCAACGTCCTGACTTTC
TRBJ2-2 | TRBV9 | NA | TRBD2 | CASSVGRGGNTGELFF | TGTGCCAGCAGCGTAGGCCGCGGGGGGAACACCGGGGAGCTGTTTTTT
TRBJ1-6 | TRBV7-2 | few | NA | CASSLINSPLHF | TGTGCCAGCAGCTTGATCAATTCACCCCTCCACTTT
TRBJ1-3 | TRBV7-9 | NA | NA | CASSLGSSGNTIYF | TGTGCCAGCAGCTTAGGGAGCTCTGGAAACACCATATATTTT
TRBJ1-5 | TRBV6-6 | NA | NA | CASSLLQDQPQHF | TGTGCCAGCAGCCTCCTTCAGGATCAGCCCCAGCATTTT
TRBJ2-1 | TRBV7-9 | NA | NA | CASSFGKGEQFF | TGTGCCAGCAGCTTCGGGAAGGGTGAGCAGTTCTTC
TRBJ1-6 | TRBV30 | NA | NA | CAWSRVRSPLHF | TGTGCCTGGAGTAGAGTGCGATCACCCCTCCACTTT
TRBJ2-3 | TRBV18 | once | TRBD1 | CASSPPSAGGDTQYF | TGTGCCAGCTCACCACCTAGCGCAGGGGGAGATACGCAGTATTTT
TRBJ1-6 | TRBV7-9 | NA | TRBD1 | CASSSSTGTGNSPLHF | TGTGCCAGCAGCTCGAGCACCGGGACAGGGAATTCACCCCTCCACTTT
TRBJ2-3 | TRBV6-5 | NA | TRBD1 | CASSYGQGSTDTQYF | TGTGCCAGCAGTTACGGACAGGGGTCCACAGATACGCAGTATTTT
TRBJ2-1 | TRBV11-3 | NA | TRBD2 | CASSLEGGASYNEQFF | TGTGCCAGCAGCTTAGAGGGAGGGGCGTCCTACAATGAGCAGTTCTTC
TRBJ2-1 | TRBV5-1 | NA | TRBD2 | CASSLVPSGVGNEQFF | TGCGCCAGCAGCTTGGTGCCTAGCGGGGTTGGCAATGAGCAGTTCTTC
TRBJ2-7 | TRBV10-3 | NA | NA | CAIAVAGSYEQYF | TGTGCCATAGCCGTTGCAGGCTCCTACGAGCAGTACTTC
TRBJ1-2 | TRBV5-1 | NA | TRBD1 | CASSPQGAFYGYTF | TGCGCCAGCAGCCCACAGGGGGCGTTCTATGGCTACACCTTC
TRBJ1-5 | TRBV30 | NA | NA | CAWSVLQANQPQHF | TGTGCCTGGAGTGTACTACAGGCCAATCAGCCCCAGCATTTT
TRBJ1-5 | TRBV19 | NA | TRBD1 | CASSIGTGVNQPQHF | TGTGCCAGTAGTATCGGGACAGGGGTAAATCAGCCCCAGCATTTT
TRBJ2-7 | TRBV5-1 | NA | TRBD2 | CASSPGTGGYEQYF | TGCGCCAGCAGCCCGGGGACGGGGGGATACGAGCAGTACTTC
TRBJ2-3 | TRBV19 | NA | NA | CASSIYVGSDTQYF | TGTGCCAGTAGTATATACGTCGGTAGCGATACGCAGTATTTT
TRBJ1-1 | TRBV27 | once | NA | CASTAGTASVAEAFF | TGTGCCAGCACTGCCGGGACCGCGTCAGTCGCTGAAGCTTTCTTT
TRBJ2-2 | TRBV7-2 | NA | NA | CASSLALRDTGELFF | TGTGCCAGCAGCTTAGCGCTTCGTGACACCGGGGAGCTGTTTTTT
TRBJ2-2 | TRBV7-2 | NA | NA | CASSFGHANTGELFF | TGTGCCAGCAGCTTTGGACACGCGAACACCGGGGAGCTGTTTTTT
TRBJ2-7 | TRBV2 | NA | NA | CASSEAKGYYEQYF | TGTGCCAGCAGTGAAGCGAAGGGTTACTACGAGCAGTACTTC
TRBJ1-1 | TRBV28 | NA | TRBD1 | CASSPDRVRAFF | TGTGCCAGCAGTCCTGACAGGGTGCGAGCTTTCTTT
TRBJ2-5 | TRBV18 | once | NA | CASRLAQETQYF | TGTGCCAGCCGATTAGCCCAAGAGACCCAGTACTTC
TRBJ2-3 | TRBV10-1 | once | TRBD1 | CASSLDRASTDTQYF | TGCGCCAGCAGTTTGGACAGGGCGAGCACAGATACGCAGTATTTT
TRBJ2-3 | TRBV18 | NA | TRBD2 | CASSTREGSTDTQYF | TGTGCCAGCTCAACGCGGGAGGGTAGCACAGATACGCAGTATTTT
TRBJ1-5 | TRBV10-2 | NA | NA | CATRMDRSNQPQHF | TGCGCCACGAGGATGGACAGATCCAATCAGCCCCAGCATTTT
TRBJ1-4 | TRBV5-1 | NA | TRBD1 | CASSWGPGQAFRGEKLFF | TGCGCCAGCAGCTGGGGCCCGGGACAGGCCTTTAGAGGTGAAAAACTGTTTTTT
TRBJ1-6 | TRBV5-1 | NA | NA | CASSLDAAPGPLHF | TGCGCCAGCAGTCTTGACGCCGCCCCGGGCCCCCTCCACTTT
TRBJ1-1 | TRBV6-1 | NA | NA | CARPRSNTEAFF | TGTGCCAGGCCTCGGAGTAACACTGAAGCTTTCTTT
TRBJ1-2 | TRBV9 | NA | TRBD1 | CASSSEDRTYGYTF | TGTGCCAGCAGCTCCGAGGACAGGACCTATGGCTACACCTTC
TRBJ1-1 | TRBV28 | NA | NA | CASRKDTEAFF | TGTGCCAGCAGGAAAGACACTGAAGCTTTCTTT
TRBJ2-7 | TRBV4-1 | NA | TRBD2 | CASSRGLVEEQYF | TGCGCCAGCAGCCGTGGACTAGTTGAAGAGCAGTACTTC
TRBJ2-6 | TRBV7-6 | NA | TRBD1 | CASSLQGAYSGANVLTF | TGTGCCAGCAGCTTACAGGGGGCATACTCTGGGGCCAACGTCCTGACTTTC
TRBJ2-3 | TRBV30 | NA | TRBD2 | CAWSRAGLAGGADTQYF | TGTGCCTGGAGTAGGGCTGGACTAGCGGGGGGAGCGGATACGCAGTATTTT
TRBJ1-6 | TRBV5-1 | NA | TRBD1 | CASSRQGYNSPLHF | TGCGCCAGCAGCAGACAGGGATATAATTCACCCCTCCACTTT
TRBJ2-7 | TRBV9 | NA | NA | CASSVGGVPSYEQYF | TGTGCCAGCAGCGTAGGCGGCGTGCCCTCCTACGAGCAGTACTTC
TRBJ2-1 | TRBV2 | NA | NA | CASLLGRGANNEQFF | TGTGCCAGCCTTCTAGGACGGGGGGCGAACAATGAGCAGTTCTTC
TRBJ2-7 | TRBV7-9 | NA | NA | CASQTGGAYEQYF | TGTGCCAGCCAAACAGGGGGGGCCTACGAGCAGTACTTC